Following are 13 T cell receptor beta chains from one sample sequenced in a study of OX40 agonist ivuxolimab in advanced cancers. Receptors were amplified or captured by the immunoSEQ multiplex PCR assay. This is the immuneACCESS table as TCRdb keeps it, with only in-frame sequences that have V and J called. A part of the clones is gone; compared with another copy, unresolved V genes explain less than half, and the rest is unexplained. The sample table holds 60,000 to 70,000 clones, of which more than 75% were seen once. The top ten hold 3.5% to 5% of the sample. Here the sequenced sample was CD4+ or CD8+ T cells sorted from blood, taken in a trial of the OX40 agonist ivuxolimab. Every receptor here comes from an adult with an advanced solid tumor such as melanoma, head and neck, liver or kidney cancer.

The rearrangement joins TRBV18 to TRBJ1-2; 7 nucleotides align to TRBD1. J lost 0 bases, V lost 4 bases, and 2 bases had no gene match. This CDR3 contains 14 residues. Looked up from germline, CDR1 is KGHSH and CDR2 is LQKENI. The CDR3 nucleotides read TGTGCCAGCTCACAGGGGGCTTCTAACTATGGCTACACCTTC. This sequence encodes CASSQGASNYGYTF. The full variable domain, completed using reference TRBV18 and TRBJ1-2, is NAGVMQNPRHLVRRRGQEARLRCSPMKGHSHVYWYRQLPEEGLKFMVYLQKENIIDESGMPKERFSAEFPKEGPSILRIQQVVRGDSAAYFCASSQGASNYGYTFGSGTRLTVV.

The V and J genes are TRBV9 and TRBJ2-2; perhaps TRBD1 as D (6 bases). V lost 7 bases to trimming and J lost 5 bases, with 18 bases between them. The CDR3 loop spans 15 amino acids. CDR1 and CDR2 (germline): SGDLS, YYNGEE. CDR3 in DNA: TGTGCCAGCCGGGTAGGCAGGGGTGGGACCGGGGAGCTGTTTTTT. Amino acid sequence: CASRVGRGGTGELFF.

V gene TRBV6-6 combines with J gene TRBJ2-3, with 9 positions matching TRBD2. The V gene end was trimmed by 5 bases and the J gene end by 4 bases; junction bases not matched to a gene: 4. This CDR3 comprises 14 residues. Germline CDR1 MNHNY, CDR2 SVGAGI (reference sequence). The CDR3 reads CASSQAGGADTQYF. DNA of the CDR3: TGTGCCAGCAGTCAAGCGGGGGGAGCAGATACGCAGTATTTT.

The rearrangement joins TRBV4-3 to TRBJ1-4, with 8 bases fitting TRBD1. Germline values: CDR1 LGHNA, CDR2 YSLEER. V trimming: 3 bases; J trimming: 8 bases; junction bases outside the gene matches: 8. The CDR3 has 15 residues. CDR3 loop: CASSQVDRGKEKLFF. The CDR3 DNA sequence: TGCGCCAGCAGCCAGGTAGACAGGGGCAAGGAAAAACTGTTTTTT.

The CDR3 spells CASSRTAQETQYF. CDR3 sequence (DNA): TGTGCCAGCTCACGGACTGCACAGGAGACCCAGTACTTC. The chain uses TRBV18 and TRBJ2-5, with D possibly being TRBD2 (5 bases). The ends were cut back, 4 bases at V and 5 bases at J, with 11 bases in the middle. This CDR3 region has 13 residues. Germline assignment: CDR1 KGHSH and CDR2 LQKENI. Looking up the rest from reference TRBV18 and TRBJ2-5 gives the full variable domain: NAGVMQNPRHLVRRRGQEARLRCSPMKGHSHVYWYRQLPEEGLKFMVYLQKENIIDESGMPKERFSAEFPKEGPSILRIQQVVRGDSAAYFCASSRTAQETQYFGPGTRLLVL.

The V call is TRBV6-1, the J call TRBJ2-1, with D tentatively TRBD1 or TRBD2 (6 bases each). This CDR3 is built from 15 residues. V dropped 1 base and J dropped 3 bases, with 10 bases sitting between them. Germline V lookup: CDR1 MNHNS, CDR2 SASEGT. Here the CDR3 reads CASSEVGGGYNEQFF. DNA of the CDR3: TGTGCCAGCAGTGAAGTAGGGGGAGGCTACAATGAGCAGTTCTTC.

The chain recombines TRBV4-3 with TRBJ2-3; 9 positions agree with TRBD2. With 1 base clipped from V and 3 bases from J, the junction kept 5 bases outside the gene matches. The germline CDR1 and CDR2 sequences are LGHNA and YSLEER. CDR3 length: 16 residues. CDR3 sequence reads: CASSQALAGGTDTQYF. The CDR3 bases are TGCGCCAGCAGCCAAGCTCTTGCGGGGGGGACAGATACGCAGTATTTT.

The rearrangement uses TRBV6-6 and TRBJ1-1; no firm D call. Germline V gene sequence: CDR1 MNHNY, CDR2 SVGAGI (reference sequence). Trimming removed 7 bases from V and 0 bases from J, with 9 bases in between. The CDR3 is made up of 13 amino acids. CDR3 sequence: CASIQLMNTEAFF. The CDR3, as DNA: TGTGCCAGCATCCAGCTAATGAACACTGAAGCTTTCTTT.

This chain joins TRBV29-1 and TRBJ2-5, with TRBD1 as a possible D gene (6 bases). Germline-derived CDR1 and CDR2 are SQVTM and ANQGSEA. V lost 4 bases, J lost 11 bases, and 20 bases lay in between. The CDR3 is 13 amino acids. The CDR3 loop reads CSVGTDLLWEQYF. In DNA, the CDR3 is TGCAGCGTTGGGACAGATCTACTCTGGGAGCAGTACTTC. Complete variable domain (other parts from reference TRBV29-1 and TRBJ2-5): SAVISQKPSRDICQRGTSLTIQCQVDSQVTMMFWYRQQPGQSLTLIATANQGSEATYESGFVIDKFPISRPNLTFSTLTVSNMSPEDSSIYLCSVGTDLLWEQYFGPGTRLLVL.

V usage is TRBV19 and J usage is TRBJ2-6, with TRBD1 matching over 7 bases. CDR1 and CDR2 from the germline V gene are LNHDA and SQIVND (reference sequence). V shed 5 bases, J shed 1 base, and the junction held 2 bases outside the gene matches. CDR3 length equals 15 residues. CDR3 DNA: TGTGCCAGTAGTGCACAGGGGTCTGGGGCCAACGTCCTGACTTTC. Its protein product is CASSAQGSGANVLTF. Full variable domain (outside the CDR3, taken from reference TRBV19 and TRBJ2-6): DGGITQSPKYLFRKEGQNVTLSCEQNLNHDAMYWYRQDPGQGLRLIYYSQIVNDFQKGDIAEGYSVSREKKESFPLTVTSAQKNPTAFYLCASSAQGSGANVLTFGAGSRLTVL.

The chain is built from TRBV5-1 and TRBJ2-7; tentative D call: TRBD2 (7 bases). Germline V CDR1 and CDR2: SGHRS, YFSETQ. Deletions cut 3 bases from V and 9 bases from J, with 34 bases between. This CDR3 has 19 amino acids. The CDR3 here is CASSSLGGGGGSTSLGQYF. The CDR3 bases are TGCGCCAGCAGCTCCCTCGGTGGAGGGGGGGGGTCTACGAGTTTGGGGCAGTACTTC.

The chain employs TRBV14 and TRBJ2-3; perhaps TRBD2 as D (5 bases). CDR1 SGHDN and CDR2 FVKESK come from the germline V gene. Trimming removed 0 bases at V and 0 bases at J, with 10 bases between. CDR3 length: 16 amino acids. Written as DNA, the CDR3 is TGTGCCAGCAGCCAAGATAGAGGAGGAAGCACAGATACGCAGTATTTT. As protein: CASSQDRGGSTDTQYF.

This clone was seen more than once but under ten times. The rearrangement links TRBV6-6 to TRBJ1-2; tentatively, D is TRBD1 (5 bases). The germline gives CDR1 MNHNY, CDR2 SVGAGI (reference sequence). Trimming removed 6 bases from V and 10 bases from J, with 21 bases in between. The CDR3 consists of 14 residues. The CDR3 sequence: CASSSGLGLTTYTF. In nucleotides, the CDR3 is TGTGCCAGCAGCTCAGGGTTGGGGCTAACTACCTACACCTTC.